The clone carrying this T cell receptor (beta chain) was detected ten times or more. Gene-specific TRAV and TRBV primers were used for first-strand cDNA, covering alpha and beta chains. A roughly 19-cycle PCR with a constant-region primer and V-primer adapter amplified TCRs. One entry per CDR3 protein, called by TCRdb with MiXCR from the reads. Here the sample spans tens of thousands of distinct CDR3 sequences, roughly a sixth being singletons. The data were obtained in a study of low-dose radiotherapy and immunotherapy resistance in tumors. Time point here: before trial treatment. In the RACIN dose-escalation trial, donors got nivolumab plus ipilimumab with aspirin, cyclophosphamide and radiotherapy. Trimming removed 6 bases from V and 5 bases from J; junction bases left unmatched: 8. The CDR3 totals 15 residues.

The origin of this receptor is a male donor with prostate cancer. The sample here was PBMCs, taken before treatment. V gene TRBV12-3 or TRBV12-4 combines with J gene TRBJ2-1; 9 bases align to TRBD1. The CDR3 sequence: CASSLRTGAHNEQFF. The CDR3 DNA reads TGTGCCAGCAGCCTAAGGACAGGGGCCCACAATGAGCAGTTCTTC.